This entry concerns a single TCR beta chain. Its antigen remains unidentified. This sample is drawn from a study of Tregs in tolerant kidney transplant recipients. Libraries were prepared by immunoSEQ multiplex PCR; TCRdb keeps only in-frame clonotypes and omits some of them. The profile shows some 62,000 clones, approximately 98% of them singletons. V lost 6 bases to trimming and J lost 4 bases, with 18 bases between them. The CDR3 loop spans 15 amino acids. The germline gives CDR1 KGHSH, CDR2 LQKENI. Study results and limitations: For some patients, primers changed over time, blocking nucleotide-level comparison.

This specimen consisted of Tregs from blood, obtained before the transplant. The chain combines TRBV18 with TRBJ1-2; unclear D gene. The sequence was obtained from a human donor who received a combined kidney and bone marrow transplant. DNA of the CDR3: TGTGCCAGCTCCCGAAACCTACCCTCTGTCTATGGCTACACCTTC. Its translation: CASSRNLPSVYGYTF.